This T cell receptor beta chain came from a study of control samples from healthy donors and cancer patients (TCRdb year 2020). The table lists this clone with a count of one. Its antigen has not been determined. No quality values exist for individual bases; no much larger clone is one base distant. Libraries were prepared through the immunoSEQ multiplex PCR assay. Held by TCRdb, this immuneACCESS table contains in-frame sequences only and omits some clones. Under half of the omission traces to an unresolved V gene where checked; the cause of the rest is unknown. The sample yields 50,000 or so clones; roughly 90% were counted once. The top ten clones comprise about 3.8% of the sample. This clonotype was obtained from a man between 45 and 60 years old in good health. Material: blood.

The DNA sequence is given as TGTGCCAGCAGCCAAGATATGGCGGGCCTCTATAATTCACCCCTCCACTTT. Translation gives CASSQDMAGLYNSPLHF. The V gene is TRBV3-1 (or the pseudogene TRBV3-2) and the J gene is TRBJ1-6; the D gene cannot be named for sure. V is shortened by 0 bases, J by 3 bases, and the region joining them spans 12 bases. The germline V gene (reference sequence) specifies LGHDT as CDR1 and YNNKEL as CDR2. The CDR3 holds 17 amino acids from the cysteine to the phenylalanine. Only the CDR3 DNA stays, 51 bases, in frame from base 1.